This TCR beta chain was recovered during a study of blood T cells in healthy people across ages. This CDR3 comprises 16 residues. V was trimmed by 0 bases and J by 0 bases, leaving 8 bases between them. Germline V gene sequence: CDR1 MNHEY, CDR2 SVGAGI. This clonotype was seen only once. What it binds is unknown. Study conclusions and caveats: Strong correlation linked observed beta diversity and percent naive T cells.

A second PCR, run for roughly 7 to 12 cycles, used a sample-barcoded 5' primer plus a J-beta primer mix. MiXCR, run by TCRdb on the 5' RACE reads, gives a single entry per CDR3 protein. The repertoire holds 1,500,000 or so distinct CDR3 sequences, with about 45% as singletons. The gene calls are TRBV6-5 and TRBJ2-2; D might be TRBD2 (6 bases). The material sequenced was blood. The sequence came from a woman between 18 and 29 years old in good health. The CDR3 region is CASSYSPGANTGELFF. CDR3 DNA sequence: TGTGCCAGCAGTTACTCGCCGGGAGCGAACACCGGGGAGCTGTTTTTT.